The 21 T cell receptor beta chains in this list originate from one sample, sequenced in a study of a mutant IDH1 vaccine in newly diagnosed glioma. Time point here: week 5, during vaccination. Vaccination comprised doses that each held 300 ug of mutant IDH1 20-mer peptide, plus topical imiquimod. TCRdb's table, derived via immunoSEQ multiplex PCR, lists solely in-frame clones and lacks some. The repertoire has 40,000 to 50,000 clones, over 75% of them found once; the top ten carry around 1.5%. Their cognate antigens are unknown. Material: PBMCs, obtained from a glioma patient whose treatment included an IDH1 peptide vaccine. Receptors were obtained from a man aged 40-49 years with glioma.

The CDR3 DNA reads as TGTGCCAGTAGTGACGGGAACCAAGAGACCCAGTACTTC. Amino acids: CASSDGNQETQYF. V gene TRBV19 combines with J gene TRBJ2-5; D might be TRBD2 (5 bases). The V gene lost 5 bases and the J gene lost 0 bases, with 7 bases spanning the gap. The CDR3 length is 13 residues. From germline, CDR1 is LNHDA and CDR2 SQIVND (reference sequence).

The chain links TRBV6-6 to TRBJ1-2; 8 bases fit TRBD1. J lost 8 bases, V lost 7 bases, and 18 bases had no gene match. The germline V gene has CDR1 MNHNY and CDR2 SVGAGI (reference sequence). CDR3 size: 16 residues. The CDR3 nucleotides are TGTGCCAGCACCGGACAGGGCGCACTCGTAGGGGCGGGCTACACCTTC. The encoded protein is CASTGQGALVGAGYTF.

For the CDR3, the DNA is TGTGCCAGCACCCCCCTGGGCGGGGGCGCGTTGACTGAAGCTTTCTTT. It encodes CASTPLGGGALTEAFF. This chain links TRBV27 with TRBJ1-1; maybe TRBD1 (6 bases). This CDR3 has 16 amino acids. Per the germline V gene, CDR1 is MNHEY and CDR2 is SMNVEV (reference sequence). V was trimmed by 7 bases and J by 5 bases, leaving 23 bases between them.

The chain links TRBV27 to TRBJ2-3, with unresolved D. CDR3 length equals 13 residues. Trimming cost V 6 bases and J 8 bases, with 15 bases left between them. Germline V lookup: CDR1 MNHEY, CDR2 SMNVEV (reference sequence). The CDR3 is CASRGGVLGTQYF. For the CDR3, the DNA is TGTGCCAGCAGAGGTGGGGTGTTGGGTACGCAGTATTTT.

The chain couples TRBV18 to TRBJ1-2; TRBD1 aligns across 7 bases. Germline trimming cut 4 bases from V and 2 bases from J; bases unmatched to any gene: 1. This CDR3 region has 13 residues. In germline, CDR1 is KGHSH, CDR2 LQKENI. In DNA form, the CDR3 reads TGTGCCAGCTCACAGACAGGGAACTATGGCTACACCTTC. Its protein product is CASSQTGNYGYTF.

The V gene is TRBV7-2, the J gene TRBJ2-2, with unresolved D. The CDR3 spans 17 residues. Between the trimmed V and J ends, which lost 6 bases and 0 bases, there was a span of 17 bases. Germline CDR1 reads SGHTA; CDR2 reads FQGNSA. CDR3 coding DNA: TGTGCCAGCAGTCCAGCCTCGATGACTTCGAACACCGGGGAGCTGTTTTTT. It translates to CASSPASMTSNTGELFF.

This clone occurred a few times. The chain employs TRBV19 and TRBJ1-1; TRBD1 matches 8 bases. The CDR3 extends over 13 amino acids. Germline assignment: CDR1 LNHDA and CDR2 SQIVND (reference sequence). The V gene end was trimmed by 3 bases and the J gene end by 8 bases; junction bases not matched to a gene: 5. The CDR3 loop is CASSMAGQDEAFF. Written as DNA, the CDR3 is TGTGCCAGTAGTATGGCGGGACAGGACGAAGCTTTCTTT.

V usage is TRBV10-3 and J usage is TRBJ2-1, with TRBD1 matching over 7 bases. This CDR3 is 13 amino acids long. V lost 6 bases to trimming and J lost 3 bases; unmatched junction nucleotides: 2. The germline gives CDR1 ENHRY, CDR2 SYGVKD. As DNA, the CDR3 is TGTGCCATCAGCCGGGACAGCTACAATGAGCAGTTCTTC. Its translation: CAISRDSYNEQFF.

V and J are TRBV6-5 and TRBJ2-7; the D is unclear. Trimming removed 0 bases at V and 2 bases at J, with 8 bases between. Germline V gene data show CDR1 as MNHEY and CDR2 as SVGAGI. The CDR3 has 14 residues. As DNA, the CDR3 is TGTGCCAGCAGTTACTCCTGGCAGGCCTACGAGCAGTACTTC. Protein: CASSYSWQAYEQYF.

V is TRBV13 and J is TRBJ2-2; D assignment may be TRBD1 or TRBD2 (6 bases each). Trimming stripped 3 bases from V and 5 bases from J, with 10 bases between. There are 14 residues in the CDR3. Germline CDR1 reads PRHDT; CDR2 reads FYEKMQ (reference sequence). The CDR3 nucleotides are TGTGCCAGCAGCTTCAAGGGGGGAACCGGGGAGCTGTTTTTT. It is translated as CASSFKGGTGELFF.

This chain joins TRBV4-1 and TRBJ1-4; TRBD1 might be the D (5 bases). CDR3 length: 15 residues. The V and J ends lost 1 base and 13 bases respectively, with 19 bases between them. Per the germline V gene, CDR1 is MGHRA and CDR2 is YSYEKL. This chain's CDR3 is CASSQGDPGGWGLFF. The CDR3 region has the DNA TGCGCCAGCAGCCAAGGGGACCCTGGGGGATGGGGACTGTTTTTT.

The rearrangement links TRBV5-1 to TRBJ2-2, with 14 bases aligning to TRBD2. J gave up 2 bases and V 0 bases, and 3 bases lay outside the gene matches. CDR3 length equals 18 residues. The V gene's germline CDR1 is SGHRS and CDR2 YFSETQ. In nucleotides, the CDR3 is TGCGCCAGCAGCTTGGGGACTAGCGGGAGGTTCAACACCGGGGAGCTGTTTTTT. It yields the protein CASSLGTSGRFNTGELFF.

In this sample, this clone turned up once. The chain uses TRBV4-3 and TRBJ1-4; no clear D gene. The CDR3 sequence is 18 residues long. The ends were cut back, 3 bases at V and 5 bases at J, with 22 bases in the middle. Germline V lookup: CDR1 LGHNA, CDR2 YSLEER. This chain's CDR3 is CASSHRFSRSGLNEKLFF. For the CDR3, the DNA is TGCGCCAGCAGCCATAGGTTCTCACGATCCGGGTTAAATGAAAAACTGTTTTTT.

This chain joins TRBV14 and TRBJ2-1; D remains ambiguous. This CDR3 has 11 amino acids. The V gene lost 4 bases and the J gene lost 6 bases, with 4 bases spanning the gap. Germline V gene lookup returns CDR1 SGHDN and CDR2 FVKESK. The CDR3 region has the DNA TGTGCCAGCAGCCCACTCAATGAGCAGTTCTTC. This encodes CASSPLNEQFF.

The chain recombines TRBV18 with TRBJ2-1; D tentatively fits TRBD1 or TRBD2 (5 bases each). The CDR3 extends over 14 amino acids. Between the trimmed V and J ends, which lost 0 bases and 7 bases, there was a span of 10 bases. Germline values: CDR1 KGHSH, CDR2 LQKENI. The CDR3 bases are TGTGCCAGCTCACCACCCGGGACCGCTAATGAGCAGTTCTTC. This translates into CASSPPGTANEQFF.

This clone showed up just once. This rearrangement joins TRBV4-3 to TRBJ2-3; D possibly corresponds to TRBD1 (6 bases). Deletions cut 0 bases from V and 1 base from J, with 11 bases between. Germline V gene sequence: CDR1 LGHNA, CDR2 YSLEER. CDR3 length: 16 amino acids. The CDR3 nucleotides are TGCGCCAGCAGCCAAGACCAGGGGCGCCGCACAGATACGCAGTATTTT. It yields the protein CASSQDQGRRTDTQYF.

The chain carries TRBV7-8 and TRBJ2-7; 7 nucleotides agree with TRBD1. With V trimmed by 3 bases and J by 2 bases, 7 bases remained unmatched. The CDR3 is made up of 15 amino acids. Germline V CDR1 and CDR2: SGHVS, FQNEAQ. The CDR3 nucleotides are TGTGCCAGCAGCTTTGGACAGGCAAAAGCCTACGAGCAGTACTTC. Translation: CASSFGQAKAYEQYF.

The chain links TRBV25-1 to TRBJ2-1; D is ambiguous. The germline gives CDR1 MGHDK, CDR2 SYGVNS. The CDR3 extends over 14 amino acids. Trimming took off 0 bases at V and 5 bases at J, with 8 bases between the two ends. CDR3 DNA sequence: TGTGCCAGCAGTGAATATTCAGGAGACAATGAGCAGTTCTTC. Protein product: CASSEYSGDNEQFF.

The V gene is TRBV4-2, the J gene TRBJ2-3; 12 bases agree with TRBD2. The germline gives CDR1 LGHNA, CDR2 YNFKEQ. The CDR3 extends over 15 amino acids. Trimming at V came to 5 bases and at J to 5 bases, leaving 5 bases not matched to a gene. The CDR3 DNA reads TGTGCCAGCAGCGGACTAGCGGGATGGTTAGATACGCAGTATTTT. Protein product: CASSGLAGWLDTQYF.

The chain joins TRBV5-6 to TRBJ2-1, with 9 bases matching TRBD1. J gave up 2 bases and V 6 bases, and 3 bases lay outside the gene matches. The germline gives CDR1 SGHDT, CDR2 YYEEEE. CDR3 length equals 14 residues. The DNA of the CDR3 is TGTGCCAGCACGGGACAGGGTACCTACAATGAGCAGTTCTTC. Its translation: CASTGQGTYNEQFF. The variable domain in full, with the rest retrieved from reference TRBV5-6 and TRBJ2-1, is DAGVTQSPTHLIKTRGQQVTLRCSPKSGHDTVSWYQQALGQGPQFIFQYYEEEERQRGNFPDRFSGHQFPNYSSELNVNALLLGDSALYLCASTGQGTYNEQFFGPGTRLTVL.

The chain is built from TRBV12-1 and TRBJ2-1; the table assigns TRBD2, which was not confirmed against the DNA. TRBV12-1 is shown as a pseudogene. The CDR3 length is 19 residues. CDR3 loop: CASSFEAEASASSYNEQFF. DNA for the CDR3: TGTGCCAGCAGCTTTGAAGCGGAGGCTAGCGCAAGCTCCTACAATGAGCAGTTCTTC.